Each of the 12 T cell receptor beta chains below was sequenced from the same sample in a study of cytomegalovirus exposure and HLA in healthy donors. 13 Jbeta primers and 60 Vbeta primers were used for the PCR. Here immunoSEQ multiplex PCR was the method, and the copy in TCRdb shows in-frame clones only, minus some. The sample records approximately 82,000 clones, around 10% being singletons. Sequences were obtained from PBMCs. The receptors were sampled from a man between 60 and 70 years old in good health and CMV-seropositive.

The CDR3 region is CASSLAGDMNEQYV. CDR3 nucleotides: TGTGCCAGCAGCTTAGCGGGAGACATGAACGAGCAGTACGTC. The chain has TRBV13 and TRBJ2-7; maybe TRBD2 (6 bases). Trimming cost V 1 base and J 5 bases, with 12 bases left between them. The CDR3 runs to 14 residues. Germline CDR1 reads PRHDT; CDR2 reads FYEKMQ (reference sequence).

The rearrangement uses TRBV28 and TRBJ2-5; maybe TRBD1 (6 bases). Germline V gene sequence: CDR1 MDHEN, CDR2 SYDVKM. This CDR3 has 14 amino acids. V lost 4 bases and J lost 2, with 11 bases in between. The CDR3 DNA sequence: TGTGCCAGCAGTTCGGACAGCCAACAAGAGACCCAGTACTTC. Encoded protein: CASSSDSQQETQYF.

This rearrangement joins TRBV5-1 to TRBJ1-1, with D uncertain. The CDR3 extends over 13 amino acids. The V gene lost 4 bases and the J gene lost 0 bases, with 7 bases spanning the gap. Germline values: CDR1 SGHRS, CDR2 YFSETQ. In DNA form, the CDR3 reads TGCGCCAGCAGCCTCGGGTTGAACACTGAAGCTTTCTTT. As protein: CASSLGLNTEAFF.

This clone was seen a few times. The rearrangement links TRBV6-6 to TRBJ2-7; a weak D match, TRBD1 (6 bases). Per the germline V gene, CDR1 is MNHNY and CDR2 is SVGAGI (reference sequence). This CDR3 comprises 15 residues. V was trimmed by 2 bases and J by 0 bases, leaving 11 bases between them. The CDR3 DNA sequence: TGTGCCAGCAGTTACCTGGGGGCTAGCTCCTACGAGCAGTACGTC. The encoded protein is CASSYLGASSYEQYV.

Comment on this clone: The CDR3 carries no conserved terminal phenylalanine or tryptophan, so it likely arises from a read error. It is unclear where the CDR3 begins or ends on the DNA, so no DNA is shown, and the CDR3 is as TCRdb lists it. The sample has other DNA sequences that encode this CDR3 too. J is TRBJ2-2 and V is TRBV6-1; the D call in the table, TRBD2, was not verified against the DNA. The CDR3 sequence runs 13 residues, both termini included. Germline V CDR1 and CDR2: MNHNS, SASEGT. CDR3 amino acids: CAGHDSNTGEMFL.

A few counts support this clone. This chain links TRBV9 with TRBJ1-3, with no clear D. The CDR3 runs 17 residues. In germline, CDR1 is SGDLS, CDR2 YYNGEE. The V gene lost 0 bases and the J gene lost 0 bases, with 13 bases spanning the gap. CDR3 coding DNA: TGTGCCAGCAGCGTAGCGGCAGACTCTCACTCTGGAAACACCATATATTTT. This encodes CASSVAADSHSGNTIYF.

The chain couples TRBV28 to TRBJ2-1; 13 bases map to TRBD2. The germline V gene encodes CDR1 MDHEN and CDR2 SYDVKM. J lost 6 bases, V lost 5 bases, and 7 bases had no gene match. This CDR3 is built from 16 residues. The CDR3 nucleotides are TGTGCCAGCAGTCTTCCACTAGCGGGAGGGATCAATGAGCAGTTCTTC. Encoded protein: CASSLPLAGGINEQFF. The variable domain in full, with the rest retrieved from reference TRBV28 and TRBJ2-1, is DVKVTQSSRYLVKRTGEKVFLECVQDMDHENMFWYRQDPGLGLRLIYFSYDVKMKEKGDIPEGYSVSREKKERFSLILESASTNQTSMYLCASSLPLAGGINEQFFGPGTRLTVL.

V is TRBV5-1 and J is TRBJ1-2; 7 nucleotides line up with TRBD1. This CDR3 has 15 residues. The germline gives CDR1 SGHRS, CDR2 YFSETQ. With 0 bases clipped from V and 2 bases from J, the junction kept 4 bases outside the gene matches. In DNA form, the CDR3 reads TGCGCCAGCAGCTTGGCCACAGGGGTGAACTATGGCTACACCTTC. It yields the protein CASSLATGVNYGYTF.

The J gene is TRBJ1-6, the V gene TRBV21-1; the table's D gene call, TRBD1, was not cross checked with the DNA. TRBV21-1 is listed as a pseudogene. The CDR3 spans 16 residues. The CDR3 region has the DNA TGTGCCAGCAGCAGAGAAACAGGGTTGAAGAATTCACCCCTCCACTTT. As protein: CASSRETGLKNSPLHF.

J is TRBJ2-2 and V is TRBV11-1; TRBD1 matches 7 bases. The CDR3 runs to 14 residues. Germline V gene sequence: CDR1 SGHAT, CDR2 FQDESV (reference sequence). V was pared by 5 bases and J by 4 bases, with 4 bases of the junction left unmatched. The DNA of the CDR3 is TGTGCCAGCAGCCAGGGACAGATCACCGGGGAGCTGTTTTTT. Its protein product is CASSQGQITGELFF.

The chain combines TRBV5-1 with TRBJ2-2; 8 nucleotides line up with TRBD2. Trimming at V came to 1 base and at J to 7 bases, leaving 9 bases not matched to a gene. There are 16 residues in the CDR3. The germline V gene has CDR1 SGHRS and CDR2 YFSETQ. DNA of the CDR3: TGCGCCAGCAGCTTGAGGTCTAGCGGGCAACGCGGGGAGCTGTTTTTT. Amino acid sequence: CASSLRSSGQRGELFF. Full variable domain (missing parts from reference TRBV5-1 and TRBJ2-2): KAGVTQTPRYLIKTRGQQVTLSCSPISGHRSVSWYQQTPGQGLQFLFEYFSETQRNKGNFPGRFSGRQFSNSRSEMNVSTLELGDSALYLCASSLRSSGQRGELFFGEGSRLTVL.

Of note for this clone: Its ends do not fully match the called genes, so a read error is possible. The CDR3 region has the DNA TGTGCCAGCAGGTTGGCCAGGGGTGGCGGGGAGCTGTTTTTT. Translated, it gives CASRLARGGGELFF. The chain recombines TRBV5-4 with TRBJ2-2; D perhaps matches TRBD1 (6 bases). This CDR3 region has 14 residues. CDR1 SGHNT and CDR2 YYREEE come from the germline V gene (reference sequence).